Listed below are T cell receptor beta chains from one sample, sequenced in a study of T cell changes during pregnancy in multiple sclerosis. Clones were read by immunoSEQ multiplex PCR, and TCRdb kept only the in-frame ones, dropping some. The data hold some 60,000 clones, with around 93% observed a single time. The sequencing here drew on CD4+ T cells from peripheral blood mononuclear cells, taken in the first trimester of pregnancy. The receptors were gathered from a female donor with multiple sclerosis, enrolled in a pregnancy study. CDR3s include the opening cysteine and the closing phenylalanine or tryptophan. Fields, in order: CDR3 length, J gene, V gene, clone size, D gene, CDR3 protein, CDR3 DNA. D genes are given only for firm matches. A clone size is listed for some rows: how often the clone was seen (once, few, many), or a class if it is expanded.

14,TRBJ1-5,TRBV6-6,.,TRBD1,CASSYRQGGQPQHF,TGTGCCAGCAGTTACCGACAGGGAGGTCAGCCCCAGCATTTT
13,TRBJ1-1,TRBV27,.,.,CASTPRGRAEAFF,TGTGCCAGCACCCCTCGGGGTAGGGCTGAAGCTTTCTTT
16,TRBJ2-7,TRBV19,.,TRBD1,CASSSSWGQGSYEQYF,TGTGCCAGTAGTTCTTCGTGGGGACAGGGATCCTACGAGCAGTACTTC
14,TRBJ2-4,TRBV18,.,.,CASSGGNPGIIQYF,TGTGCCAGCTCAGGGGGGAATCCAGGGATCATTCAGTACTTC
12,TRBJ2-2,TRBV6-5,once,TRBD1,CATDRDDGELFF,TGTGCCACGGACAGGGACGACGGGGAGCTGTTTTTT
17,TRBJ1-3,TRBV2,.,.,CASSKERLLYSGNTIYF,TGTGCCAGCAGCAAAGAGAGGTTACTCTACTCTGGAAACACCATATATTTT
15,TRBJ1-4,TRBV5-1,once,.,CASSLVGETNEKLFF,TGCGCCAGCAGCTTGGTGGGCGAAACTAATGAAAAACTGTTTTTT
15,TRBJ2-5,TRBV19,.,.,CASRPRLLGQETQYF,TGTGCCAGTAGACCCCGCCTGCTAGGCCAAGAGACCCAGTACTTC
14,TRBJ1-6,TRBV28,.,.,CASSLGGLETPLHF,TGTGCCAGCAGTTTGGGAGGGCTGGAGACACCCCTCCACTTT
13,TRBJ1-1,TRBV30,.,.,CARTLNVDTEAFF,TGTGCCCGCACTCTGAATGTGGACACTGAAGCTTTCTTT
11,TRBJ1-5,TRBV19,medium-sized,.,CASSSNQPQHF,TGTGCCAGTAGCTCCAATCAGCCCCAGCATTTT
13,TRBJ1-1,TRBV7-7,.,.,CASSLDRGTEAFF,TGTGCCAGCAGCTTAGATCGGGGGACTGAAGCTTTCTTT
16,TRBJ1-2,TRBV30,.,.,CAWSSTGAILLYGYTF,TGTGCCTGGAGTTCGACAGGCGCTATCCTCCTCTATGGCTACACCTTC
16,TRBJ1-2,TRBV4-2,.,TRBD1,CASSREGQAAWYGYTF,TGTGCCAGCAGCCGGGAGGGACAGGCGGCATGGTATGGCTACACCTTC
14,TRBJ2-3,TRBV6-4,.,.,CASSEGSGIDTQYF,TGTGCCAGCAGTGAAGGATCGGGGATAGATACGCAGTATTTT
14,TRBJ2-5,TRBV2,.,.,CASSEAAYQETQYF,TGTGCCAGCAGTGAGGCGGCATACCAAGAGACCCAGTACTTC
18,TRBJ2-2,TRBV19,.,TRBD2,CASSLGLAGGPNTGELFF,TGTGCCAGTAGTCTCGGACTAGCGGGGGGGCCGAACACCGGGGAGCTGTTTTTT
16,TRBJ1-1,TRBV6-5,.,.,CASSSSGHLGNTEAFF,TGTGCCAGCAGTTCCTCCGGCCACCTAGGGAACACTGAAGCTTTCTTT
11,TRBJ1-2,TRBV2,once,.,CARGALYGYTF,TGTGCCCGCGGGGCTCTCTATGGCTACACCTTC
15,TRBJ1-2,TRBV7-8,.,.,CASSLEGGANYGYTF,TGTGCCAGCAGCTTAGAGGGAGGGGCAAACTATGGCTACACCTTC
15,TRBJ2-5,TRBV19,once,TRBD2,CASSISAGGLETQYF,TGTGCCAGTAGTATATCAGCGGGGGGGCTGGAGACCCAGTACTTC
15,TRBJ2-1,TRBV6-1,few,TRBD1,CASSERDRADNEQFF,TGTGCCAGCAGTGAACGGGACAGGGCTGACAATGAGCAGTTCTTC
16,TRBJ2-5,TRBV4-2,.,.,CASSPYGVDPGETQYF,TGTGCCAGCAGCCCCTACGGGGTTGACCCCGGGGAGACCCAGTACTTC
14,TRBJ2-7,TRBV27,.,TRBD1,CASSRPGQGNEQYF,TGTGCCAGCAGTCGACCGGGACAGGGGAACGAGCAGTACTTC
14,TRBJ2-7,TRBV6-1,.,TRBD2,CASSASGGLLEQYF,TGTGCCAGCAGTGCTAGCGGGGGGCTTTTGGAGCAGTACTTC
15,TRBJ1-4,TRBV4-2,.,TRBD1,CASSQDRGSNEKLFF,TGTGCCAGCAGCCAAGACAGGGGGTCCAATGAAAAACTGTTTTTT
13,TRBJ1-1,TRBV5-6,.,TRBD1,CASSRDRGTEAFF,TGTGCCAGCAGCCGGGACAGGGGGACTGAAGCTTTCTTT
14,TRBJ1-4,TRBV9,.,TRBD1,CASSSDRDYEKLFF,TGTGCCAGCAGCTCGGACAGGGATTATGAAAAACTGTTTTTT
16,TRBJ2-1,TRBV7-8,.,.,CASSQVRGSTYNEQFF,TGTGCCAGCAGCCAGGTTAGGGGGTCAACCTACAATGAGCAGTTCTTC
15,TRBJ1-2,TRBV4-1,.,.,CASSPAQGSNYGYTF,TGCGCCAGCAGCCCGGCACAGGGCTCTAACTATGGCTACACCTTC
14,TRBJ2-5,TRBV9,.,.,CASSVEVGGETQYF,TGTGCCAGCAGCGTAGAAGTGGGCGGGGAGACCCAGTACTTC
12,TRBJ2-7,TRBV7-2,.,.,CASSQREYEQYF,TGTGCCAGCAGTCAAAGGGAGTACGAGCAGTACTTC
12,TRBJ2-3,TRBV6-5,.,.,CASSGATDTQYF,TGTGCCAGCAGTGGGGCCACAGATACGCAGTATTTT
13,TRBJ1-1,TRBV10-3,few,.,CAISESRNTEAFF,TGTGCCATCAGTGAGTCCAGGAACACTGAAGCTTTCTTT
14,TRBJ2-3,TRBV7-3,once,.,CASSAPGLPDTQYF,TGTGCCAGCAGCGCCCCCGGTTTGCCAGATACGCAGTATTTT
14,TRBJ1-2,TRBV5-5,.,.,CASSQVGVDYGYTF,TGTGCCAGCAGCCAAGTTGGAGTAGACTATGGCTACACCTTC
14,TRBJ2-7,TRBV10-3,.,TRBD1,CAISEDRGPYEQYF,TGTGCCATCAGTGAGGACAGGGGGCCCTACGAGCAGTACTTC
15,TRBJ2-5,TRBV5-4,.,.,CASSWTRGVQETQYF,TGTGCCAGCAGCTGGACCCGCGGGGTACAAGAGACCCAGTACTTC
14,TRBJ1-1,TRBV7-8,.,.,CASSLDGVNTEAFF,TGTGCCAGCAGCTTAGACGGGGTGAACACTGAAGCTTTCTTT
14,TRBJ2-5,TRBV9,once,.,CASNLGGQQETQYF,TGTGCCAGCAACCTCGGTGGACAGCAAGAGACCCAGTACTTC
12,TRBJ1-2,TRBV29-1,.,TRBD1,CSVGGQPYGYTF,TGCAGCGTTGGGGGACAGCCCTATGGCTACACCTTC
13,TRBJ2-5,TRBV9,.,.,CASSVGVEETQYF,TGTGCCAGCAGCGTAGGGGTGGAGGAGACCCAGTACTTC
14,TRBJ2-5,TRBV6-5,few,.,CASRGTPIQETQYF,TGTGCCAGCAGGGGGACTCCGATCCAAGAGACCCAGTACTTC
14,TRBJ1-1,TRBV11-3,.,.,CASLNRVGNTEAFF,TGTGCCAGCCTCAACCGGGTAGGGAACACTGAAGCTTTCTTT
13,TRBJ2-3,TRBV11-3,.,TRBD2,CASSLAGGGTQYF,TGTGCCAGCAGCTTAGCGGGCGGGGGTACGCAGTATTTT